These 5 T cell receptor beta chains were sequenced from one sample in a study of blood T cell repertoires in COVID-19. Libraries were prepared by immunoSEQ multiplex PCR; TCRdb keeps only in-frame clonotypes and omits some of them. The table lists around 200,000 clones, about 86% of them singletons. The sequencing input was peripheral blood. The origin of the receptors is a man over 45 with active or convalescent COVID-19.

The chain joins TRBV4-1 to TRBJ2-7; D might be TRBD1 (7 bases). The germline V and J ends were trimmed by 0 bases and 4 bases, with 13 bases remaining between them. The CDR3 is made up of 15 amino acids. Germline values: CDR1 MGHRA, CDR2 YSYEKL. This CDR3 reads CASSQDAGQTYEQYF. The CDR3 nucleotides are TGCGCCAGCAGCCAAGACGCGGGACAGACATACGAGCAGTACTTC.

This clone was seen once. V is TRBV6-5 and J is TRBJ2-1; D is unclear. Germline CDR1 MNHEY, CDR2 SVGAGI. This CDR3 spans 14 amino acids. V dropped 0 bases and J dropped 0 bases, with 3 bases sitting between them. The CDR3 sequence is CASSYSSSYNEQFF. The CDR3 nucleotides are TGTGCCAGCAGTTACTCGAGCTCCTACAATGAGCAGTTCTTC.

This clone has a handful of counts. The J gene is TRBJ1-2, the V gene TRBV7-9, with 8 bases fitting TRBD1. The CDR3 is made up of 14 amino acids. The germline CDR1 and CDR2 sequences are SEHNR and FQNEAQ (reference sequence). V lost 1 base to trimming and J lost 7 bases; unmatched junction nucleotides: 5. This CDR3 reads CASSLGGQGTGYTF. CDR3 coding DNA: TGTGCCAGCAGCTTAGGAGGACAGGGCACTGGCTACACCTTC.

V usage is TRBV30 and J usage is TRBJ2-7; 9 bases agree with TRBD2. Germline V gene sequence: CDR1 GTSNPN, CDR2 SVGIG (reference sequence). V shed 4 bases and J 0 bases; nucleotides not matched to a gene: 7. This CDR3 contains 15 residues. The DNA of the CDR3 is TGTGCCTGGACAACCGGGACTAGCCACTCCTACGAGCAGTACTTC. The encoded protein is CAWTTGTSHSYEQYF.

The rearrangement uses TRBV7-2 and TRBJ2-7; 8 bases match TRBD2. CDR1 SGHTA and CDR2 FQGNSA come from the germline V gene. This CDR3 spans 14 amino acids. The ends lost 6 bases at V and 2 bases at J; junction bases unmatched: 6. The CDR3 bases are TGTGCCAGCAGGGCCGGGGGGGCAACCTACGAGCAGTACTTC. Its protein product is CASRAGGATYEQYF.